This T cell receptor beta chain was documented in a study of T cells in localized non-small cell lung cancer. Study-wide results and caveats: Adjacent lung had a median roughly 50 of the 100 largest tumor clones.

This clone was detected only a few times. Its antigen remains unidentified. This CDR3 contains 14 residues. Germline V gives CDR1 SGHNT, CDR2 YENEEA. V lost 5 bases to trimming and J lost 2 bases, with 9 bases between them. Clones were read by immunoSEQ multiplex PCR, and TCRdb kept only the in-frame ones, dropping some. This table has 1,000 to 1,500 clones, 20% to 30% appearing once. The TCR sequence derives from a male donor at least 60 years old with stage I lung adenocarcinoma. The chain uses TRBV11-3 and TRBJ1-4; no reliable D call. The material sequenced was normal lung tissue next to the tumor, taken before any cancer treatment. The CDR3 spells CASSQAATNEKLFF. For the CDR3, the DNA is TGTGCCAGCAGCCAAGCCGCGACTAATGAAAAACTGTTTTTT.